This is a list of T cell receptor beta chains from one sample in a study of regulatory T cells in long-lasting Graves disease. MiXCR, applied by TCRdb to the multiplex PCR reads, yields one record per CDR3 protein. The data hold 300,000 to 500,000 distinct CDR3 sequences, with about 20% observed a single time. The specimen comprised peripheral blood mononuclear cells (PBMCs), sampled when the disease was refractory, from a patient treated with antithyroid drugs. The origin of the receptors is a female donor with Graves disease. Both conserved end residues are part of each CDR3. The D gene is left open where the match is weak. Not every row has a clone size; where given, it reads once, few, many or a size class.

>TRBJ2-2|TRBV5-1|TRBD1|.
CANSGTGLNTGELFF
>TRBJ1-1|TRBV30|.|many
CAWKGDVDTEAFF
>TRBJ1-4|TRBV28|TRBD1|many
CSTGTGGEKLFF
>TRBJ2-7|TRBV6-1|TRBD1|few
CASTERPSGQLNSYEQYF
>TRBJ1-1|TRBV3-1|.|many
CASSPDSTEAFF
>TRBJ2-7|TRBV29-1|.|few
CSVGLGVDEQYF
>TRBJ2-7|TRBV18|TRBD2|many
CASSPLAGGSYEQYF
>TRBJ2-7|TRBV12-5|.|.
CASGLRGQEGQYF
>TRBJ2-5|TRBV7-3|.|many
CASSLYPGRQETQYF
>TRBJ1-1|TRBV19|.|.
CASSKPGPIEAFF
>TRBJ2-7|TRBV20-1|.|few
CSAREGGFPYEQYF
>TRBJ2-1|TRBV11-2|.|few
CASSLVAALGSYNEQFF